The 18 T cell receptor beta chains below were found in one sample sequenced in a study of early T cells in non-severe SARS-CoV-2 infection. In TCRdb, the 5' RACE reads were re-called with MiXCR into one record per CDR3 protein. The sample lists about 27,000 distinct CDR3 sequences, 4.2% seen once, with about 4.6% in the top ten. Sequencing was performed on whole blood. These receptors were obtained from an adult who was a healthcare worker with PCR-confirmed SARS-CoV-2 infection or an uninfected control (not recorded which).

This clonotype occurred a few times. This sequence joins TRBV5-5 and TRBJ2-1; TRBD2 matches at 8 bases. CDR1 is SGHKS and CDR2 is YYEKEE in the germline V gene (reference sequence). J gave up 5 bases and V 7 bases, and 11 bases lay outside the gene matches. The CDR3 has 15 amino acids. CDR3 sequence (DNA): TGTGCCAGCCGGAATTCCGGGACTAGTCACAATGAGCAGTTCTTC. It translates to CASRNSGTSHNEQFF.

Ten or more counts support this clonotype. V and J are TRBV24-1 and TRBJ2-1, with 9 bases lining up with TRBD2. The CDR3 consists of 12 residues. Germline V gene lookup returns CDR1 KGHDR and CDR2 SFDVKD. With V trimmed by 5 bases and J by 10 bases, 2 bases remained unmatched. CDR3 sequence reads: CATSVLAGEQFF. CDR3 nucleotide sequence: TGTGCCACCAGTGTCCTAGCGGGAGAGCAGTTCTTC.

This clonotype was seen a few times. The CDR3 DNA follows: TGTGCCAGCAGCCCAGGACTAGCTGCAGAGACCCAGTACTTC. Its translation is CASSPGLAAETQYF. V is TRBV7-2 and J is TRBJ2-5; the match to TRBD2 covers 8 bases. This CDR3 comprises 14 residues. Germline V gene lookup returns CDR1 SGHTA and CDR2 FQGNSA. V lost 5 bases to trimming and J lost 4 bases; unmatched junction nucleotides: 6.

This clonotype was detected ten times or more. The genes are TRBV12-3 or TRBV12-4 and TRBJ2-7, with TRBD2 as a possible D gene (6 bases). V was shortened by 4 bases and J by 7 bases, with 11 bases between the two germline ends. The CDR3 is made up of 12 amino acids. The DNA of the CDR3 is TGTGCCAGCAGTTCAGGAGGGTATGAGCAGTACTTC. Its translation: CASSSGGYEQYF.

In its sample, this clonotype was seen many times. CDR3 protein: CASRGGNTDTQYF. Here the CDR3 DNA reads TGTGCCAGCAGAGGGGGTAACACAGATACGCAGTATTTT. The genes are TRBV28 and TRBJ2-3; maybe TRBD1 (6 bases). The CDR3 length is 13 residues. Between the trimmed V and J ends, which lost 6 bases and 2 bases, there was a span of 9 bases. Germline CDR1 and CDR2: MDHEN and SYDVKM.

There are many counts of this clonotype. The chain combines TRBV9 with TRBJ2-2; 7 nucleotides align to TRBD2. CDR3 length equals 16 residues. CDR1 and CDR2 from the germline V gene are SGDLS and YYNGEE. J lost 1 base, V lost 4 bases, and 7 bases had no gene match. Written as DNA, the CDR3 is TGTGCCAGCAGCCCCTGGCGGGAGTTGAACACCGGGGAGCTGTTTTTT. This codes for CASSPWRELNTGELFF.

This chain connects TRBV29-1 to TRBJ2-1, with 8 nucleotides matching TRBD1. CDR3 length: 12 amino acids. CDR1 and CDR2 (germline): SQVTM, ANQGSEA. After removal of 8 bases from V and 6 bases from J, the junction contained 6 bases not matched to a gene. In nucleotides, the CDR3 is TGCAGCTGGCAGGGGGCTCGCAATGAGCAGTTCTTC. Encoded protein: CSWQGARNEQFF.

In this sample, this clonotype turned up many times. The chain carries TRBV7-8 and TRBJ2-5; TRBD2 matches at 11 bases. CDR1 is SGHVS, CDR2 FQNEAQ, per germline. The CDR3 covers 15 residues. The ends lost 5 bases at V and 2 bases at J; junction bases unmatched: 4. DNA of the CDR3: TGTGCCAGCAGCACCGGGACTAGCGGACAAGAGACCCAGTACTTC. This translates into CASSTGTSGQETQYF.

The chain uses TRBV6-1 and TRBJ2-7, with 10 bases identical to TRBD1. Trimming removed 8 bases from V and 7 bases from J; junction bases left unmatched: 11. The CDR3 sequence is 14 residues long. The germline CDR1 and CDR2 sequences are MNHNS and SASEGT. CDR3 coding DNA: TGTGCCAGCGGGAGACAGGGGGCGGTTCAGGAGCAGTACTTC. It encodes CASGRQGAVQEQYF.

This clonotype was counted ten times or more. This chain links TRBV3-1 with TRBJ2-1; D is unclear. The germline CDR1 and CDR2 sequences are LGHDT and YNNKEL (reference sequence). Trimming shortened V by 0 bases and J by 2 bases, and 11 bases separated the two germline ends. The CDR3 runs to 16 residues. The CDR3 region has the DNA TGTGCCAGCAGCCAAGATGTGGCGCGGCCCTACAATGAGCAGTTCTTC. Its protein is CASSQDVARPYNEQFF.

The J gene is TRBJ1-3, the V gene TRBV12-3 or TRBV12-4; D not resolved. Deletions cut 3 bases from V and 3 bases from J, with 6 bases between. This CDR3 has 13 amino acids. CDR3 protein: CASSLVVGNTIYF. The CDR3 nucleotides are TGTGCCAGCAGTTTGGTGGTTGGAAACACCATATATTTT.

This clonotype was recorded many times. This chain uses TRBV7-8 with TRBJ2-1; 9 bases are a match to TRBD2. Germline V gives CDR1 SGHVS, CDR2 FQNEAQ. The ends lost 5 bases at V and 6 bases at J; junction bases unmatched: 17. The CDR3 length is 18 residues. The DNA of the CDR3 is TGTGCCAGCAGCCCAGACCCCTGGGCGGGAGGGCCCAGCAATGAGCAGTTCTTC. Its translation: CASSPDPWAGGPSNEQFF.

This chain uses TRBV29-1 with TRBJ2-1; D remains unclear. There are 11 residues in the CDR3. The germline V and J ends were trimmed by 5 bases and 4 bases, with 6 bases remaining between them. CDR1 SQVTM and CDR2 ANQGSEA come from the germline V gene. This chain's CDR3 is CSVSYYNEQFF. The CDR3 region has the DNA TGCAGCGTTTCCTATTACAATGAGCAGTTCTTC.

This clonotype was counted ten times or more. The V call is TRBV20-1, the J call TRBJ2-7; D may be TRBD1 (6 bases). Germline V gene lookup returns CDR1 DFQATT and CDR2 SNEGSKA (reference sequence). CDR3 size: 11 residues. This CDR3 reads CRGQGTYEQYF. The DNA of the CDR3 is TGCAGGGGGCAGGGGACCTACGAGCAGTACTTC.

The rearrangement uses TRBV2 and TRBJ2-3; a weak D match, TRBD1 (5 bases). V lost 8 bases and J lost 4, with 13 bases in between. Germline V gene lookup returns CDR1 SNHLY and CDR2 FYNNEI. This CDR3 comprises 13 residues. This CDR3 is CASVAGPADTQYF. The CDR3 DNA is TGTGCCAGCGTGGCAGGGCCGGCAGATACGCAGTATTTT.

The table lists this clonotype with a few counts. V is TRBV30 and J is TRBJ1-1; D remains unclear. This CDR3 comprises 13 residues. Germline CDR1 and CDR2: GTSNPN and SVGIG (reference sequence). Deletions cut 7 bases from V and 0 bases from J, with 12 bases between. The CDR3 DNA sequence: TGTGCCTTGGGGAAGGGATTGAACACTGAAGCTTTCTTT. It encodes CALGKGLNTEAFF.

This clonotype came up many times. The chain joins TRBV5-5 to TRBJ2-1; 10 nucleotides match TRBD2. The CDR3 has 17 amino acids. The germline CDR1 and CDR2 sequences are SGHKS and YYEKEE (reference sequence). V lost 4 bases to trimming and J lost 6 bases; unmatched junction nucleotides: 13. In DNA, the CDR3 is TGTGCCAGCAGCGGGCCCCTAGCGGGAGAGGGGTTCAATGAGCAGTTCTTC. Translating it yields CASSGPLAGEGFNEQFF.

This clonotype was counted ten times or more. The chain combines TRBV27 with TRBJ2-1; TRBD2 agrees at 13 bases. This CDR3 comprises 18 residues. V lost 5 bases, J lost 7 bases, and 14 bases stayed unmatched. Germline values: CDR1 MNHEY, CDR2 SMNVEV (reference sequence). In DNA form, the CDR3 reads TGTGCCAGCAGTCCATGGACTAGCGGGAGTATCGCAAGGAATGAGCAGTTCTTC. Translating gives CASSPWTSGSIARNEQFF.